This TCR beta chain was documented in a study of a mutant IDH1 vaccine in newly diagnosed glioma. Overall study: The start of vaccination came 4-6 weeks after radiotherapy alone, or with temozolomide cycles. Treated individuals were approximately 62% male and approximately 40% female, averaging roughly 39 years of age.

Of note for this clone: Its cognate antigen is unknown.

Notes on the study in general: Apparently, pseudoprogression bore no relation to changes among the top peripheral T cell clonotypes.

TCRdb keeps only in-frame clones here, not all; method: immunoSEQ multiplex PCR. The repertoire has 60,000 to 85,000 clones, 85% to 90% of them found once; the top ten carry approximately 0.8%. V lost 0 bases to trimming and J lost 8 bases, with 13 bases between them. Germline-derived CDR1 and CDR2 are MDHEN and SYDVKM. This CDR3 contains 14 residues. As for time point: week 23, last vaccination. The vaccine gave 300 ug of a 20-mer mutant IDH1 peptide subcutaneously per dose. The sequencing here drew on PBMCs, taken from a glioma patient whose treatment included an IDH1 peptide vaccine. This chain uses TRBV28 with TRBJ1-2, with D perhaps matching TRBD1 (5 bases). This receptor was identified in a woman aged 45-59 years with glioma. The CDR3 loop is CASSLWRGHTGYTF. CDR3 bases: TGTGCCAGCAGTTTATGGCGGGGCCACACAGGCTACACCTTC.